Listed below are T cell receptor beta chains from one sample, sequenced in a study of cytotoxic CD8 clonotypes in ibrutinib-treated CLL. The method was immunoSEQ multiplex PCR; TCRdb's version includes in-frame clones alone and lacks a portion of them. Among some 140,000 clones, more than 85% were seen once, and the ten largest hold 11%. Sequenced here: PBMCs, sampled after 12 months of ibrutinib treatment. These receptors all stem from a human donor with chronic lymphocytic leukemia. Both conserved end residues are part of each CDR3. Each record gives: J gene, D gene, V gene, clone size, CDR3 protein, CDR3 DNA. D genes are given only for firm matches. The size of a clone is reported for some rows only, either as once, few or many, or as a class for expanded clones.

>TRBJ1-2|-|TRBV29-1|-
CSATGGLNYGYTF
TGCAGCGCTACCGGGGGGCTGAACTATGGCTACACCTTC
>TRBJ1-2|TRBD1|TRBV28|once
CASRWGQGIIGGYTF
TGTGCCAGCAGGTGGGGACAGGGGATAATAGGTGGCTACACCTTC
>TRBJ2-4|-|TRBV4-3|-
CASSQAGMKGGGKNIQYF
TGCGCCAGCAGCCAAGCAGGGATGAAGGGAGGGGGCAAAAACATTCAGTACTTC
>TRBJ2-6|-|TRBV18|-
CASSPGDSGANVLTF
TGTGCCAGCTCACCGGGGGACTCTGGGGCCAACGTCCTGACTTTC
>TRBJ2-5|-|TRBV4-3|-
CASSQDRGDETQYF
TGCGCCAGCAGCCAAGATAGGGGCGATGAGACCCAGTACTTC
>TRBJ2-7|-|TRBV11-2|-
CASSLTTGTTYEQYF
TGTGCCAGCAGCTTAACCACCGGGACAACCTACGAGCAGTACTTC
>TRBJ1-1|-|TRBV7-6|-
CASSLDRGTEAFF
TGTGCCAGCAGCTTAGATCGGGGTACTGAAGCTTTCTTT
>TRBJ2-2|TRBD2|TRBV11-3|-
CASSIGLAVGTGELFF
TGTGCCAGCAGCATAGGACTAGCGGTTGGCACCGGGGAGCTGTTTTTT
>TRBJ1-1|-|TRBV4-3|once
CASSAGLSNTEAFF
TGCGCCAGCAGCGCGGGACTCTCAAACACTGAAGCTTTCTTT
>TRBJ2-7|TRBD1|TRBV12-5|-
CASGLVGTGSFEQYF
TGTGCTAGTGGTTTGGTGGGGACAGGGTCTTTCGAGCAGTACTTC
>TRBJ1-2|TRBD1|TRBV28|-
CASSLVGGAHYGYTF
TGTGCCAGCAGTTTGGTAGGGGGCGCCCACTATGGCTACACCTTC
>TRBJ2-7|-|TRBV6-5|-
CASRSRDGTYEQYF
TGTGCCAGCAGATCCCGGGACGGAACCTACGAGCAGTACTTC
>TRBJ2-2|-|TRBV27|-
CASSLGPTENTGELFF
TGTGCCAGCAGTTTAGGGCCGACAGAGAACACCGGGGAGCTGTTTTTT
>TRBJ1-5|-|TRBV18|few
CASSPPAVTQPQHF
TGTGCCAGCTCACCACCGGCGGTAACGCAGCCCCAGCATTTT
>TRBJ2-2|-|TRBV5-4|-
CASSLELPANTGELFF
TGTGCCAGCAGCTTGGAACTACCCGCGAACACCGGGGAGCTGTTTTTT
>TRBJ1-2|-|TRBV28|-
CASSLSLTVYGYTF
TGTGCCAGCAGTTTATCACTGACAGTCTATGGCTACACCTTC
>TRBJ2-5|TRBD1|TRBV11-3|-
CASARGTGGAETQYF
TGTGCCAGCGCCCGGGGGACAGGGGGCGCCGAGACCCAGTACTTC
>TRBJ2-2|-|TRBV5-1|-
CASSIGNTGELFF
TGCGCCAGCAGCATCGGGAACACCGGGGAGCTGTTTTTT
>TRBJ1-4|-|TRBV28|-
CASSPETARNEKLFF
TGTGCCAGCAGTCCAGAGACGGCAAGAAATGAAAAACTGTTTTTT
>TRBJ2-7|TRBD2|TRBV15|-
CATSRGAGEREQYF
TGTGCCACCAGCAGAGGGGCGGGAGAGAGGGAGCAGTACTTC
>TRBJ2-2|-|TRBV4-3|-
CASSQDGVVDTGELFF
TGCGCCAGCAGCCAAGACGGTGTGGTGGATACCGGGGAGCTGTTTTTT
>TRBJ1-5|TRBD1|TRBV10-3|-
CAISYTGGDQPQHF
TGTGCCATCAGTTACACAGGGGGCGACCAGCCCCAGCATTTT
>TRBJ2-7|-|TRBV2|-
CASSEEKSYEQYF
TGTGCCAGCAGTGAAGAGAAATCCTACGAGCAGTACTTC
>TRBJ2-5|-|TRBV18|-
CASSPRAGQETQYF
TGTGCCAGCTCACCGAGGGCAGGACAAGAGACCCAGTACTTC
>TRBJ1-3|-|TRBV4-1|-
CASSQDAGGDNSGNTIYF
TGCGCCAGCAGCCAAGATGCCGGGGGGGATAACTCTGGAAACACCATATATTTT
>TRBJ1-4|TRBD1|TRBV18|-
CASSLLTGEDEKLFF
TGTGCCAGCTCACTGTTGACAGGGGAGGATGAAAAACTGTTTTTT
>TRBJ1-1|-|TRBV7-9|-
CASSPGGGTEAFF
TGTGCCAGCAGCCCGGGAGGCGGCACTGAAGCTTTCTTT
>TRBJ2-6|-|TRBV5-6|-
CASSLYAAGANVLTF
TGTGCCAGCAGCTTGTATGCAGCTGGGGCCAACGTCCTGACTTTC
>TRBJ2-1|TRBD2|TRBV28|-
CASSLFGGGIGEQFF
TGTGCCAGCAGTTTATTTGGGGGGGGTATCGGTGAGCAGTTCTTC
>TRBJ1-1|-|TRBV11-2|once
CASSIGARGAEAFF
TGTGCCAGCAGTATCGGGGCTCGTGGGGCTGAAGCTTTCTTT
>TRBJ1-5|-|TRBV6-5|-
CASSRTGVDSQHF
TGTGCCAGCAGTCGTACTGGAGTCGATTCCCAGCATTTT
>TRBJ2-7|-|TRBV11-2|-
CASSLGRILDEQYF
TGTGCCAGCAGCTTAGGTAGGATCCTCGACGAGCAGTACTTC
>TRBJ2-7|TRBD1|TRBV28|-
CASSTSGTASSYEQYF
TGTGCCAGCAGTACCTCCGGGACAGCCAGCTCCTACGAGCAGTACTTC
>TRBJ2-7|-|TRBV27|-
CASSSREGLSYEQYF
TGTGCCAGCAGTTCCCGTGAAGGGCTCTCCTACGAGCAGTACTTC
>TRBJ2-5|-|TRBV9|-
CASSVEGRATQETQYF
TGTGCCAGCAGCGTAGAGGGCAGGGCGACCCAAGAGACCCAGTACTTC
>TRBJ2-7|-|TRBV10-2|few
CASSVSGRDEQYF
TGCGCCAGCAGTGTCAGCGGGCGCGACGAGCAGTACTTC
>TRBJ2-2|TRBD1|TRBV19|-
CASSDRVEPAGELFF
TGTGCCAGTAGTGACAGGGTGGAGCCCGCCGGGGAGCTGTTTTTT
>TRBJ2-6|-|TRBV25-1|-
CASSESGRTGANVLTF
TGTGCCAGCAGTGAATCGGGCAGAACTGGGGCCAACGTCCTGACTTTC
>TRBJ2-3|-|TRBV7-2|-
CASSPLSTTDTQYF
TGTGCCAGCAGCCCGTTGTCCACGACAGATACGCAGTATTTT
>TRBJ2-1|-|TRBV19|once
CASSMGGGNYNEQFF
TGTGCCAGTAGTATGGGGGGCGGTAACTACAATGAGCAGTTCTTC
>TRBJ2-1|TRBD2|TRBV6-1|-
CASSETSGRTLLNEQFF
TGTGCCAGCAGTGAGACTAGCGGGAGGACTCTTCTCAATGAGCAGTTCTTC
>TRBJ2-1|-|TRBV28|-
CASSLTAGNEQFF
TGTGCCAGCAGTTTAACCGCGGGGAATGAGCAGTTCTTC
>TRBJ2-7|-|TRBV7-8|once
CASSLRNLYEQYF
TGTGCCAGCAGCCTCCGAAATCTATACGAGCAGTACTTC
>TRBJ2-4|TRBD1|TRBV5-6|-
CASRRTTGGIQYF
TGTGCCAGCAGGCGAACTACAGGGGGGATTCAGTACTTC
>TRBJ2-7|-|TRBV19|-
CASSNRQGSYEQYF
TGTGCCAGTAGTAACCGCCAGGGTTCCTACGAGCAGTACTTC
>TRBJ2-5|-|TRBV27|-
CASSSDRKETQYF
TGTGCCAGCAGTTCGGACAGAAAAGAGACCCAGTACTTC
>TRBJ2-2|TRBD2|TRBV4-2|once
CASSQDLSGRASGELFF
TGTGCCAGCAGCCAAGATTTATCCGGGAGGGCCTCCGGGGAGCTGTTTTTT
>TRBJ2-7|-|TRBV27|-
CASRPGHLYEQYF
TGTGCCAGCAGACCGGGACACCTCTACGAGCAGTACTTC
>TRBJ2-3|TRBD2|TRBV9|-
CASSVGVAAGGPDTQYF
TGTGCCAGCAGCGTAGGGGTAGCAGCGGGAGGCCCAGATACGCAGTATTTT